The TCR beta chain under discussion was sequenced for a study of CD8+ T cells in alopecia areata (dated by TCRdb to between 2018 and 2020). Context from the whole study: The treated patients, all with moderate-to-severe alopecia areata, were enrolled in an open-label pilot trial of oral tofacitinib given at 5 to 10 mg twice daily. Patients stayed on tofacitinib for 6 to 18 months and then had 6 months of follow-up off drug so that delayed response and recurrence could be assessed. The study used high-throughput TCRbeta sequencing to examine T cell clonal expansion in alopecia areata, in both the C3H/HeJ mouse model and human patients. Human TCRbeta sequencing covered scalp tissue and sorted CD4+ and CD8+ peripheral blood T cells from patchy and totalis/universalis alopecia areata patients and healthy controls. Patients on tofacitinib were biopsied at baseline and after 4 and 24 weeks of treatment, and several of the patients also had a later scalp biopsy. Clonality in the scalp was compared among normal scalp (n=4), patchy alopecia areata scalp (n=8), and alopecia totalis/universalis scalp (n=8). RNA came from the PAXgene miRNA kit for fixed scalp, the miRNeasy kit for PBMCs, and the RNeasy kit for mouse skin. immunoSEQ multiplex PCR using 35 Vbeta forward primers and 13 Jbeta reverse primers was used to amplify TCRbeta CDR3 regions. Study-level results and caveats: TCR sequences shared between patients were less clear than in mice, possibly partly because of HLA diversity in the patient population. Compared with normal scalp, lesional scalp, particularly in alopecia totalis/universalis, had higher clonality and more expanded CD8+ clones, which suggests antigenic drive. Resident alphabeta T cells in normal human skin are also sequenced, complicating scalp TCR repertoire analysis, unlike mouse skin dominated by gammadelta T cells.

The library was produced with the immunoSEQ multiplex PCR assay. RNA was extracted from all samples and reverse transcribed into cDNA, which served as template for TCR sequencing. First-strand cDNA was synthesized using SuperScript III with a 2:1 mix of oligo-dT and random hexamers. A synthetic immune receptor repertoire was used to gauge amplification bias, and whatever bias remained was removed computationally. In the source study's methods: Raw reads were preprocessed for error removal, and CDR3 was defined according to IMGT conventions as running from the conserved cysteine to phenylalanine. Clonality was computed by normalizing Shannon entropy by log2 of the number of productive unique TCRs and subtracting the result from 1. Whether scalp clones were CD4 or CD8 was inferred by matching scalp TCRbeta sequences against CD4 and CD8 repertoires sorted from blood. TCRdb retrieved this table from immuneACCESS and kept in-frame rearrangements only. Not all clones are present; in checked studies, unresolved V genes account for under half, and no reason is known for the remainder. The V and J calls and clone size come from that table; D and trimming were worked out from the DNA. This sample has some 170,000 clones in its table, and around 60% of those were observed once. The top ten hold 14% to 15% of the sample.

The germline V gene (reference sequence) gives CDR1 as MNHEY and CDR2 as SMNVEV. V and J are trimmed by 8 bases and 7 bases, and the gene matches miss 10 bases of the junction. Counted from cysteine to phenylalanine, this CDR3 has 15 amino acids. The retained sequence is limited to the CDR3, 45 bases, with the frame set at the first base. The time point label here, explained by the study, means: baseline before oral tofacitinib. From alopecia areata patients, peripheral blood was collected along with lesional scalp punch biopsies. PBMCs were separated by density centrifugation and stained for CD3, CD4 and CD8, after which CD4+ and CD8+ T cells were sorted on a FACSAria. A remark on this clone: This clone's antigen is unknown. Base-call qualities are not available, and no considerably larger clone is one nucleotide away.

The sample consisted of CD4+ T cells sorted from blood, taken at week 0. The receptor comes from a human donor with alopecia areata. Recombination joined TRBV27 with TRBJ1-4, and 10 junctional nucleotides match TRBD1. This receptor has the CDR3 CASGPWDRGPEKLFF. The bases are TGTGCCAGCGGCCCGTGGGACAGGGGACCTGAAAAACTGTTTTTT.